The 5 T cell receptor beta chains below come from one sample, sequenced in a study of cytomegalovirus exposure and HLA in healthy donors (dated by TCRdb to the late 2010s). Library prep was done by the immunoSEQ multiplex PCR assay. For the multiplex PCR, a mixture combining 60 forward primers for TCR Vbeta segments and 13 reverse primers for TCR Jbeta segments was used. The table was pulled from immuneACCESS by TCRdb, which kept in-frame rearrangements only. Such tables lose some clones; where checked, under half of the loss comes from unresolved V genes, and the rest has no known cause. This sample comprises over 150,000 clones, around 77% of them detected only once. The ten largest clones take up 1.6% of the sample. The specimen was PBMCs. The receptors here all came from a woman younger than 30 in good health and CMV-seronegative.

The chain recombines TRBV30 with TRBJ2-1; tentative D call: TRBD1 (5 bases). CDR3 size: 12 residues. The germline V gene encodes CDR1 GTSNPN and CDR2 SVGIG (reference sequence). V dropped 4 bases and J dropped 5 bases, with 9 bases sitting between them. CDR3 protein: CAWIPRDNEQFF. The CDR3 DNA follows: TGTGCCTGGATTCCCAGGGACAATGAGCAGTTCTTC. The full variable domain, its missing parts supplied by reference TRBV30 and TRBJ2-1, is SQTIHQWPATLVQPVGSPLSLECTVEGTSNPNLYWYRQAAGRGLQLLFYSVGIGQISSEVPQNLSASRPQDRQFILSSKKLLLSDSGFYLCAWIPRDNEQFFGPGTRLTVL.

The V call is TRBV28, the J call TRBJ1-1; D remains unclear. V shed 6 bases and J shed 2 bases, with 16 bases lying between them. The germline CDR1 and CDR2 sequences are MDHEN and SYDVKM. CDR3 length: 15 amino acids. This chain's CDR3 is CASSPSLGSNTEAFF. The CDR3 DNA sequence: TGTGCCAGCAGCCCTAGCCTTGGGTCAAACACTGAAGCTTTCTTT.

This clone was observed once. This chain joins TRBV5-1 and TRBJ2-7, with 7 positions matching TRBD1. Per the germline V gene, CDR1 is SGHRS and CDR2 is YFSETQ. The CDR3 totals 16 residues. With 3 bases clipped from V and 1 base from J, the junction kept 10 bases outside the gene matches. The CDR3: CASSWRQGVLSYEQYF. The DNA of the CDR3 is TGCGCCAGCAGCTGGAGACAGGGAGTGTTGTCCTACGAGCAGTACTTC.

This clone was recorded once. The CDR3 DNA reads TGCGCCAGCAGCCCCGGGACTAATCAAGCAGATACGCAGTATTTT. This gives the protein CASSPGTNQADTQYF. This chain connects TRBV5-1 to TRBJ2-3, with 7 bases identical to TRBD2. The CDR3 loop spans 15 amino acids. The trim removed 4 bases at V and 4 bases at J, leaving 9 bases unmatched. Per the germline V gene, CDR1 is SGHRS and CDR2 is YFSETQ.

The chain carries TRBV11-2 and TRBJ1-1, with TRBD1 as a possible D gene (5 bases). This CDR3 region has 13 residues. The V end lost 1 base, the J end lost 5 bases, and 8 bases lay between the germline ends. Germline loops: CDR1 SGHAT, CDR2 FQNNGV. The CDR3 DNA reads as TGTGCCAGCAGCTTAGCGCCAGGGACTGAAGCTTTCTTT. Its protein is CASSLAPGTEAFF.